Described below is a single T cell receptor beta chain sequence and its context. The entry originates in a study of blood T cell repertoires in COVID-19. Overall study context: Some COVID-19 samples were acute and others convalescent; all came from the United States, Italy and Spain. In each case, the material was cDNA or gDNA derived from T cells, B-cell-depleted T cells, or PBMCs.

As processed by the authors: Using reference gene primer amplification, nucleated cell counts were estimated. Generated by immunoSEQ multiplex PCR, the TCRdb table keeps only in-frame clones and is missing some. Clone size and V and J calls were adopted from that table, with D and trimming inferred from the DNA. This table holds about 21,000 clones, around 89% found once. The CDR3 covers 17 residues. The V and J ends lost 1 base and 7 bases, in that order; junction bases with no gene match: 12. CDR1 is LGHDT, CDR2 YNNKEL, per germline (reference sequence). Material for sequencing was peripheral blood. The chain couples TRBV3-1 (or the pseudogene TRBV3-2) to TRBJ2-1; 8 nucleotides line up with TRBD2. The receptor was derived from a human donor in a cohort sampled during active COVID-19. The CDR3 here is CASSQGSGTRFGNEQFF. CDR3 nucleotides: TGTGCCAGCAGCCAAGGGTCTGGGACTAGGTTTGGGAATGAGCAGTTCTTC.